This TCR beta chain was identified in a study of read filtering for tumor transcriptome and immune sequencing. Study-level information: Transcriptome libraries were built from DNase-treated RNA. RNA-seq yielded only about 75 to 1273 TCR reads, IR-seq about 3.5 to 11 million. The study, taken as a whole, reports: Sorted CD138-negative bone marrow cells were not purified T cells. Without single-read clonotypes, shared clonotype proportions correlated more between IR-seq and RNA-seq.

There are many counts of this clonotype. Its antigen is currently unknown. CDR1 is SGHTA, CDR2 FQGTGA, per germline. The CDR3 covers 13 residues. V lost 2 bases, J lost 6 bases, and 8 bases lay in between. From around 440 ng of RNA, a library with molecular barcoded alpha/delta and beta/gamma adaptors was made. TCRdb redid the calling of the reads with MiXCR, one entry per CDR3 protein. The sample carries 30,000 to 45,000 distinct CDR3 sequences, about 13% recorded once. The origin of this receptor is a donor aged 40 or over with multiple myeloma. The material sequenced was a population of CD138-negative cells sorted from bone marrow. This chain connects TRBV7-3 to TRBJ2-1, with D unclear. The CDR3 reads CASSLGPLNEQFF. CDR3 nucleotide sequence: TGTGCCAGCAGCTTAGGTCCACTCAATGAGCAGTTCTTC.